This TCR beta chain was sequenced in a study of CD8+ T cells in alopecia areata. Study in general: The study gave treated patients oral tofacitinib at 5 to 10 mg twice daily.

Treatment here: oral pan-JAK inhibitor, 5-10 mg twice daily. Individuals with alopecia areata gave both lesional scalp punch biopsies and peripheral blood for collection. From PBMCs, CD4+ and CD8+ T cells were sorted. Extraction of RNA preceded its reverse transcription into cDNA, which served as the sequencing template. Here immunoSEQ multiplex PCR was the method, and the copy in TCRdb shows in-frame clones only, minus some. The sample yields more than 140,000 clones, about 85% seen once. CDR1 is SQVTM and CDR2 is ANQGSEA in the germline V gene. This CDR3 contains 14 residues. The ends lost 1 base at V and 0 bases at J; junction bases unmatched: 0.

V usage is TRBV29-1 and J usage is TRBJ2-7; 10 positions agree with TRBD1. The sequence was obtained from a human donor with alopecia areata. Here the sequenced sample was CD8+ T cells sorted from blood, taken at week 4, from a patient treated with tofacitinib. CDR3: CSVEGTGGSYEQYF. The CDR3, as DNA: TGCAGCGTTGAAGGGACAGGGGGCTCCTACGAGCAGTACTTC.